These T cell receptor beta chains were read from a single sample in a study of T-cell reconstitution after alpha-beta-depleted transplantation in children. TCRdb re-called the PCR reads through MiXCR, storing one row per CDR3 protein. The top ten hold about 30% of the sample, which has 440,000 or so distinct CDR3 sequences, 43% seen once. Sequenced here: PBMCs, sampled before TCRalphabeta/CD19-depleted stem cell transplant. These receptors were taken from a girl aged 2 to 10 with aplastic anemia, due to receive a stem cell transplant. Both conserved end residues are part of each CDR3. Fields, in order: clone size, V gene, J gene, D gene, CDR3 DNA, CDR3 protein. The D gene is left open where the match is weak. Clone size appears in some rows only: once, few, many, or a class for an expanded clone.

.	TRBV5-1	TRBJ2-7	.	TGCGCCAGCAGCCTCAACGACAGAGCCTCCTACGAGCAGTACTTC	CASSLNDRASYEQYF
few	TRBV6-1	TRBJ2-1	TRBD2	TGTGCCAGCAGCCGAGCGGGGTTCTCCTACAATGAGCAGTTCTTC	CASSRAGFSYNEQFF
.	TRBV27	TRBJ2-3	TRBD1	TGTGCCAGCAGTTCACAGGGGGCTTTAGATACGCAGTATTTT	CASSSQGALDTQYF
many	TRBV20-1	TRBJ2-2	TRBD2	TGCAGTGCTAGAGATAGCGGGAGGGGGGCCGGGGAGCTGTTTTTT	CSARDSGRGAGELFF
.	TRBV5-5	TRBJ2-2	.	TGTGCCAGCAGCTTGGTCTTCGCGGGAAGGACCGGGGAGCTGTTTTTT	CASSLVFAGRTGELFF
once	TRBV7-2	TRBJ2-7	.	TGTGCCAGCAGCCCGCCGACGGGAAGGCACGAGCAGTACTTC	CASSPPTGRHEQYF
.	TRBV20-1	TRBJ2-1	.	TGCAGTGCTATATCTAGCGCTTGGGCCAATGAGCAGTTCTTC	CSAISSAWANEQFF
many	TRBV28	TRBJ1-2	.	TGTGCCAGCAGCTTAGGGGCCGCTAACTATGGCTACACCTTC	CASSLGAANYGYTF
few	TRBV6-6	TRBJ2-2	.	TGTGCCAGCAGTTTGCTGGCCGGGGAGCTGTTTTTT	CASSLLAGELFF
few	TRBV20-1	TRBJ1-6	TRBD1	TGCAGTGCTAGACCGGGACAGGGCGGTTCACCCCTCCACTTT	CSARPGQGGSPLHF
.	TRBV11-2	TRBJ2-1	.	TGTGCCAGCAGCTTAGGAACGAGCAAGGAGCAGTTCTTC	CASSLGTSKEQFF
few	TRBV4-2	TRBJ2-3	.	TGTGCCAGCAGCCAAGGCCAACCCAGAGGGTCAGATACGCAGTATTTT	CASSQGQPRGSDTQYF